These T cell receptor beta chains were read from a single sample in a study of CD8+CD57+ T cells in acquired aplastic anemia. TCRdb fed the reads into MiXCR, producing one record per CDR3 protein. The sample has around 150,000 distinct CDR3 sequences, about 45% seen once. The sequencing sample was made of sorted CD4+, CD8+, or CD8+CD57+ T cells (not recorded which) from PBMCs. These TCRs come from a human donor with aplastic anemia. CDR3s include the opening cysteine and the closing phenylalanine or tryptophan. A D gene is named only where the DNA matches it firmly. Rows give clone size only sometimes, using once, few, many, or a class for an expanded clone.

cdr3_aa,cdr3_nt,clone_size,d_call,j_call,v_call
CSARPSGLYEQYF,TGCAGTGCTAGACCTAGCGGTCTCTACGAGCAGTACTTC,many,TRBD2,TRBJ2-7,TRBV20-1
CASSVLRDRGYEQYF,TGTGCCAGCAGCGTCCTCCGGGACAGGGGTTACGAGCAGTACTTC,-,TRBD1,TRBJ2-7,TRBV7-8
CSASGTSGQGSYEQYF,TGCAGTGCTTCCGGGACTAGCGGCCAAGGCTCCTACGAGCAGTACTTC,many,TRBD2,TRBJ2-7,TRBV20-1
CASSSWMGSPDSGYTF,TGTGCCAGCAGCTCTTGGATGGGGAGCCCAGACTCTGGCTACACCTTC,many,-,TRBJ1-2,TRBV7-2
CASSQQFSTDTQYF,TGTGCCAGCAGCCAACAATTTAGCACAGATACGCAGTATTTT,-,-,TRBJ2-3,TRBV5-4
CASSQVGSSPLHF,TGTGCCAGCAGCCAAGTCGGCAGTTCACCCCTCCACTTT,-,-,TRBJ1-6,TRBV12-3/TRBV12-4
CASSPAAGGGIEQYF,TGCGCCAGCAGCCCGGCGGCAGGGGGTGGGATCGAGCAGTACTTC,many,TRBD1,TRBJ2-7,TRBV5-1
CASSLRGLSNEKLFF,TGTGCCAGCAGTCTCAGGGGTTTGTCTAATGAAAAACTGTTTTTT,few,-,TRBJ1-4,TRBV28
CASSSQGGSGYTF,TGTGCCAGCAGCTCCCAGGGAGGGTCTGGCTACACCTTC,-,-,TRBJ1-2,TRBV11-1
CASSLDGTYEQYF,TGTGCCAGCAGTCTCGACGGGACTTACGAGCAGTACTTC,few,-,TRBJ2-7,TRBV2
CASSLQAGANVLTF,TGTGCCAGCAGCTTACAGGCTGGGGCCAACGTCCTGACTTTC,many,-,TRBJ2-6,TRBV7-9
CATSRDKLVSEAFF,TGTGCCACCAGCAGAGATAAATTAGTCAGTGAAGCTTTCTTT,many,-,TRBJ1-1,TRBV15
CATSETGGNTEAFF,TGTGCCACCAGCGAAACAGGGGGTAACACTGAAGCTTTCTTT,-,TRBD1,TRBJ1-1,TRBV15
CASRGAGGANEQFF,TGTGCCAGCCGGGGGGCAGGGGGGGCGAATGAGCAGTTCTTC,many,-,TRBJ2-1,TRBV7-8
CASSLIRRGQVSYEQYF,TGTGCCAGCAGCTTAATACGGAGGGGGCAGGTCTCCTACGAGCAGTACTTC,-,-,TRBJ2-7,TRBV11-2
CASSLAPAVYGYTF,TGTGCCAGCAGCTTAGCGCCGGCAGTCTATGGCTACACCTTC,-,-,TRBJ1-2,TRBV7-9
CASIPQGAGNYGYTF,TGTGCCAGCATACCCCAGGGGGCGGGTAACTATGGCTACACCTTC,-,TRBD1,TRBJ1-2,TRBV2
CASSEILAGQETQYF,TGTGCCAGCAGTGAGATACTAGCGGGACAAGAGACCCAGTACTTC,many,TRBD2,TRBJ2-5,TRBV2
CASSSLGGTYNEQFF,TGTGCCAGCAGCTCCTTGGGGGGGACCTACAATGAGCAGTTCTTC,many,TRBD2,TRBJ2-1,TRBV7-2
CATSDRDRGRTGELFF,TGTGCCACCAGTGATCGGGACAGGGGGCGGACCGGGGAGCTGTTTTTT,-,TRBD1,TRBJ2-2,TRBV24-1
CSARLPGHPPYEQYF,TGCAGTGCTAGACTCCCGGGACACCCTCCCTACGAGCAGTACTTC,-,-,TRBJ2-7,TRBV20-1
CASSTGTAQGNKHF,TGTGCCAGCAGCACCGGGACAGCTCAAGGGAACAAGCATTTT,many,TRBD1,TRBJ1-5,TRBV7-2
CASSELRWGANVLTF,TGTGCCAGCAGTGAATTACGATGGGGGGCCAACGTCCTGACTTTC,many,-,TRBJ2-6,TRBV2
CASSLRQGEQPQHF,TGTGCCAGCAGTTTGAGACAGGGAGAGCAGCCCCAGCATTTT,few,TRBD1,TRBJ1-5,TRBV12-3/TRBV12-4
CASSQAGAVTEAFF,TGCGCCAGCAGCCAAGCAGGGGCGGTAACTGAAGCTTTCTTT,many,-,TRBJ1-1,TRBV4-1
CSVEPGRDRGHGYTF,TGCAGCGTTGAACCGGGGAGGGACAGGGGCCATGGCTACACCTTC,-,TRBD1,TRBJ1-2,TRBV29-1
CASSWGRDRKPEAFF,TGTGCCAGCAGTTGGGGCAGGGATCGAAAGCCTGAAGCTTTCTTT,many,-,TRBJ1-1,TRBV6-5
CATKGQSNQPQHF,TGTGCCACCAAGGGACAATCCAATCAGCCCCAGCATTTT,-,-,TRBJ1-5,TRBV24-1
CASRGGGQGNQPQHF,TGTGCCAGTAGGGGCGGTGGGCAGGGCAATCAGCCCCAGCATTTT,-,-,TRBJ1-5,TRBV19
CSARAAREETQYF,TGCAGTGCTAGAGCTGCACGGGAGGAGACCCAGTACTTC,once,-,TRBJ2-5,TRBV20-1
CASSPGQGAGTQYF,TGTGCCAGCAGCCCGGGACAGGGGGCTGGGACCCAGTACTTC,-,TRBD1,TRBJ2-5,TRBV7-3
CASSPTVSYSNQPQHF,TGTGCCAGCAGCCCGACAGTCAGTTATAGCAATCAGCCCCAGCATTTT,-,-,TRBJ1-5,TRBV2
CATSDLLAGEETQYF,TGTGCCACCAGTGATCTACTAGCGGGAGAGGAGACCCAGTACTTC,-,TRBD2,TRBJ2-5,TRBV24-1
CASSPPDRFNYGYTF,TGTGCCAGCAGCCCCCCGGACAGGTTCAACTATGGCTACACCTTC,-,TRBD1,TRBJ1-2,TRBV9
CSVPDRGLAGGSTDTQYF,TGCAGCGTTCCGGACAGGGGACTAGCGGGGGGGAGCACAGATACGCAGTATTTT,once,TRBD2,TRBJ2-3,TRBV29-1
CASSTTGTVINTQYF,TGTGCCAGCAGTACTACCGGGACAGTCATTAATACGCAGTATTTT,-,TRBD1,TRBJ2-3,TRBV2
CASLPRAARSETQYF,TGTGCCAGCCTCCCGCGTGCGGCCCGATCGGAGACCCAGTACTTC,-,-,TRBJ2-5,TRBV6-1
CASSDTGNSNYGYTF,TGTGCCAGCAGTGACACCGGGAACTCTAACTATGGCTACACCTTC,few,-,TRBJ1-2,TRBV25-1
CASESGNEQFF,TGTGCCAGCGAAAGTGGCAATGAGCAGTTCTTC,many,-,TRBJ2-1,TRBV7-9
CASSLTGTQIGETQYF,TGTGCCAGCAGCTTAACCGGGACCCAGATCGGGGAGACCCAGTACTTC,many,-,TRBJ2-5,TRBV5-8
CSARDGYSGANVLTF,TGCAGTGCAAGGGACGGTTACTCTGGGGCCAACGTCCTGACTTTC,-,-,TRBJ2-6,TRBV20-1
CAWTPSGSTDTQYF,TGTGCCTGGACTCCTAGCGGTAGCACAGATACGCAGTATTTT,-,TRBD2,TRBJ2-3,TRBV30
CSVESGPTYEQYF,TGCAGCGTTGAGTCGGGGCCTACCTACGAGCAGTACTTC,-,-,TRBJ2-7,TRBV29-1
CASSELQGSGNTIYF,TGTGCCAGCAGTGAGCTACAGGGCTCTGGAAACACCATATATTTT,few,-,TRBJ1-3,TRBV27
CASSPRTGTGEQYF,TGTGCCAGTAGTCCAAGGACAGGGACGGGCGAGCAGTACTTC,-,TRBD1,TRBJ2-7,TRBV19
CASSLYRGPTDTQYF,TGTGCCAGCAGCTTATACAGGGGGCCGACAGATACGCAGTATTTT,-,TRBD1,TRBJ2-3,TRBV7-8
CASSYFQGFENQPQHF,TGTGCCAGCAGCTATTTCCAGGGGTTCGAAAATCAGCCCCAGCATTTT,many,-,TRBJ1-5,TRBV5-6
CATSASPLSGRTDTQYF,TGTGCCACCAGTGCTTCTCCCCTGAGCGGCCGCACAGATACGCAGTATTTT,once,-,TRBJ2-3,TRBV24-1
CASSPQGGQGVSYEQYF,TGTGCCAGCAGCCCACAGGGTGGACAGGGCGTCTCCTACGAGCAGTACTTC,-,TRBD1,TRBJ2-7,TRBV11-1
CASSPALAGETQYF,TGCGCCAGCAGCCCGGCCCTAGCAGGCGAGACCCAGTACTTC,many,-,TRBJ2-5,TRBV5-1
CASSPRTPLEQYF,TGTGCCAGCAGCCCCCGGACCCCTCTCGAGCAGTACTTC,-,-,TRBJ2-7,TRBV7-9
CATSNSAADSQETQYF,TGTGCCACCAGTAACTCGGCGGCAGACAGCCAAGAGACCCAGTACTTC,-,-,TRBJ2-5,TRBV24-1
CASSYPPRTDTQYF,TGTGCCAGCAGTTACCCACCCCGCACAGATACGCAGTATTTT,many,-,TRBJ2-3,TRBV6-2/TRBV6-3